This is a list of T cell receptor beta chains from one sample in a study of T cells after yellow fever vaccination. In TCRdb, the 5' RACE reads were re-called with MiXCR into one record per CDR3 protein. The sample consists of under 400,000 distinct CDR3 sequences, around 12% of them appearing once. This material consisted of CD4+ T cells sorted from PBMCs, taken 15 days after the yellow fever booster vaccination. Receptors were obtained from a man younger than 35 who received the YFV17D yellow fever vaccine. Both conserved end residues are part of each CDR3. Fields, in order: D gene, clone size, V gene, J gene, CDR3 DNA, CDR3 protein. The D gene is left open where the match is weak. For some rows the clone size is stated as once, few or many, or as a class when expanded; others skip it.

D gene: NA
clone size: few
V gene: TRBV7-2
J gene: TRBJ2-5
CDR3 DNA: TGTGCCAGCAGCTTAACCCCCAGGGGGGGAGAGACCCAGTACTTC
CDR3 protein: CASSLTPRGGETQYF

D gene: TRBD1
clone size: NA
V gene: TRBV5-4
J gene: TRBJ2-4
CDR3 DNA: TGTGCCAGCAGCTTTCCGGGACAGGGCAAAAACATTCAGTACTTC
CDR3 protein: CASSFPGQGKNIQYF

D gene: NA
clone size: NA
V gene: TRBV18
J gene: TRBJ2-2
CDR3 DNA: TGTGCCAGCTCACCTTTCCGGGCCGAGACCGGGGAGCTGTTTTTT
CDR3 protein: CASSPFRAETGELFF

D gene: NA
clone size: few
V gene: TRBV6-1
J gene: TRBJ1-4
CDR3 DNA: TGTGCCAGCAGTGTTACTACCGCAGGGGAAAAACTGTTTTTT
CDR3 protein: CASSVTTAGEKLFF

D gene: NA
clone size: many
V gene: TRBV7-7
J gene: TRBJ2-3
CDR3 DNA: TGTGCCGCCGGAGACCGGGACGGGGCAGATACGCAGTATTTT
CDR3 protein: CAAGDRDGADTQYF

D gene: TRBD1
clone size: few
V gene: TRBV20-1
J gene: TRBJ1-1
CDR3 DNA: TGCAGTCCCTCGACAGGGTCGAACACTGAAGCTTTCTTT
CDR3 protein: CSPSTGSNTEAFF

D gene: NA
clone size: many
V gene: TRBV9
J gene: TRBJ2-2
CDR3 DNA: TGTGCCAGCAGCGTAGATGTGGGGTCCGGGGAGCTGTTTTTT
CDR3 protein: CASSVDVGSGELFF

D gene: NA
clone size: NA
V gene: TRBV18
J gene: TRBJ1-3
CDR3 DNA: TGTGCCAGCTCACCACCTGGGCACTCTGGAAACACCATATATTTT
CDR3 protein: CASSPPGHSGNTIYF

D gene: TRBD1
clone size: NA
V gene: TRBV6-5
J gene: TRBJ1-2
CDR3 DNA: TGTGCCAGCAGTCGACAGGGCGATGGCTACACCTTC
CDR3 protein: CASSRQGDGYTF

D gene: NA
clone size: NA
V gene: TRBV6-2/TRBV6-3
J gene: TRBJ1-5
CDR3 DNA: TGTGCCAGCAGTTCTATTAGCAATCAGCCCCAGCATTTT
CDR3 protein: CASSSISNQPQHF

D gene: NA
clone size: few
V gene: TRBV11-2
J gene: TRBJ1-6
CDR3 DNA: TGTGCCAGCAGCCCCCCTGGCGATAGGAATTCACCCCTCCACTTT
CDR3 protein: CASSPPGDRNSPLHF

D gene: NA
clone size: NA
V gene: TRBV4-3
J gene: TRBJ1-3
CDR3 DNA: TGCGCCAGCAGCCAAGATGCGAGCTCTGGAAACACCATATATTTT
CDR3 protein: CASSQDASSGNTIYF

D gene: NA
clone size: few
V gene: TRBV9
J gene: TRBJ1-2
CDR3 DNA: TGTGCCAGCAGCGTACCGAGAGGTGGGAACAGTACTAACTATGGCTACACCTTC
CDR3 protein: CASSVPRGGNSTNYGYTF

D gene: NA
clone size: NA
V gene: TRBV7-2
J gene: TRBJ2-5
CDR3 DNA: TGTGCCAGCAGAGCCCCAGGAGCTCAAGAGACCCAGTACTTC
CDR3 protein: CASRAPGAQETQYF

D gene: NA
clone size: NA
V gene: TRBV14
J gene: TRBJ2-1
CDR3 DNA: TGTGCCAGCAGCCAAGATCTTCGGCTAGGCGGCCACAATGAGCAGTTCTTC
CDR3 protein: CASSQDLRLGGHNEQFF

D gene: NA
clone size: NA
V gene: TRBV3-1
J gene: TRBJ2-5
CDR3 DNA: TGTGCCAGCAGCTATCGGGGGCCACGGGAGACCCAGTACTTC
CDR3 protein: CASSYRGPRETQYF

D gene: NA
clone size: many
V gene: TRBV9
J gene: TRBJ2-7
CDR3 DNA: TGTGCCAGCAGCGTAGGTACAGGTTATTCCTACGAGCAGTACTTC
CDR3 protein: CASSVGTGYSYEQYF

D gene: TRBD1
clone size: NA
V gene: TRBV19
J gene: TRBJ1-5
CDR3 DNA: TGTGCCAGTAGTACGCACAGGGGGGGCGATCAGCCCCAGCATTTT
CDR3 protein: CASSTHRGGDQPQHF

D gene: TRBD2
clone size: NA
V gene: TRBV20-1
J gene: TRBJ2-3
CDR3 DNA: TGCAGTGCTCCGTGGGGCGGGGGAACAGATACGCAGTATTTT
CDR3 protein: CSAPWGGGTDTQYF

D gene: TRBD2
clone size: few
V gene: TRBV6-5
J gene: TRBJ2-1
CDR3 DNA: TGTGCCAGCAGTAGGAGGTGGACTAGCGCATACAATGAGCAGTTCTTC
CDR3 protein: CASSRRWTSAYNEQFF

D gene: NA
clone size: NA
V gene: TRBV5-1
J gene: TRBJ1-1
CDR3 DNA: TGCGCCAGCAGCTTGGGTGTATTTGGGAACACTGAAGCTTTCTTT
CDR3 protein: CASSLGVFGNTEAFF

D gene: TRBD1
clone size: many
V gene: TRBV7-2
J gene: TRBJ1-1
CDR3 DNA: TGTGCCAGCAGCCTGGACAGGAGCACTGAAGCTTTCTTT
CDR3 protein: CASSLDRSTEAFF

D gene: NA
clone size: few
V gene: TRBV6-5
J gene: TRBJ1-1
CDR3 DNA: TGTGCCAGCAGTTACACCACTGGGACCTATTTT
CDR3 protein: CASSYTTGTYF

D gene: TRBD1
clone size: few
V gene: TRBV5-1
J gene: TRBJ1-6
CDR3 DNA: TGCGCCAGCAGCTTGGGGGACAGGGCTTCACCCCTCCACTTT
CDR3 protein: CASSLGDRASPLHF

D gene: NA
clone size: many
V gene: TRBV7-9
J gene: TRBJ1-2
CDR3 DNA: TGTGCCAGCAGCCCGGAGGGGTATGGCTACACCTTC
CDR3 protein: CASSPEGYGYTF

D gene: NA
clone size: NA
V gene: TRBV9
J gene: TRBJ1-6
CDR3 DNA: TGTGCCAGCAGCGTAGCCCCGGGGACTGACTTGGGGTCACCCCTCCACTTT
CDR3 protein: CASSVAPGTDLGSPLHF

D gene: NA
clone size: NA
V gene: TRBV6-5
J gene: TRBJ1-2
CDR3 DNA: TGTGCCAGCAGAAACGGACGGACATATGGCTACACCTTC
CDR3 protein: CASRNGRTYGYTF

D gene: TRBD1
clone size: many
V gene: TRBV18
J gene: TRBJ2-5
CDR3 DNA: TGTGCCAGCTCACAAGGGACAGGGGGCGGAGAGACCCAGTACTTC
CDR3 protein: CASSQGTGGGETQYF

D gene: TRBD2
clone size: few
V gene: TRBV20-1
J gene: TRBJ2-5
CDR3 DNA: TGCAGTGCTATACTAGCGGGGCAAGAGACCCAGTACTTC
CDR3 protein: CSAILAGQETQYF

D gene: NA
clone size: few
V gene: TRBV27
J gene: TRBJ1-5
CDR3 DNA: TGTGCCAGCAGTATTAACTGGGTCGCGGCGGCTCAGCCCCAGCATTTT
CDR3 protein: CASSINWVAAAQPQHF

D gene: TRBD1
clone size: many
V gene: TRBV5-6
J gene: TRBJ2-2
CDR3 DNA: TGTGCCAGCAGCTTGCCCAGGGGGATCCCCGGGGAGCTGTTTTTT
CDR3 protein: CASSLPRGIPGELFF

D gene: NA
clone size: NA
V gene: TRBV23-1
J gene: TRBJ1-5
CDR3 DNA: TGCGCCAGCAGTCAATCGAGGGGAATGGTCAATCAGCCCCAGCATTTT
CDR3 protein: CASSQSRGMVNQPQHF